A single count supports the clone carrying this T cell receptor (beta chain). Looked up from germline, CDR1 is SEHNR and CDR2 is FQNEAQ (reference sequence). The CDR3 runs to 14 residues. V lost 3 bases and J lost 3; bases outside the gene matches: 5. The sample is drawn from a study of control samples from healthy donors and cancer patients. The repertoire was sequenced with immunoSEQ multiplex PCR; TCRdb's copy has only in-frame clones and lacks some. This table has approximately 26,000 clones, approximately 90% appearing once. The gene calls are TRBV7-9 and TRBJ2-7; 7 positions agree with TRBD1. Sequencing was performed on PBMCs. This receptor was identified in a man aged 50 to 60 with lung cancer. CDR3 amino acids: CASSFGQALYEQYF. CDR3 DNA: TGTGCCAGCAGCTTTGGACAGGCCCTCTACGAGCAGTACTTC.